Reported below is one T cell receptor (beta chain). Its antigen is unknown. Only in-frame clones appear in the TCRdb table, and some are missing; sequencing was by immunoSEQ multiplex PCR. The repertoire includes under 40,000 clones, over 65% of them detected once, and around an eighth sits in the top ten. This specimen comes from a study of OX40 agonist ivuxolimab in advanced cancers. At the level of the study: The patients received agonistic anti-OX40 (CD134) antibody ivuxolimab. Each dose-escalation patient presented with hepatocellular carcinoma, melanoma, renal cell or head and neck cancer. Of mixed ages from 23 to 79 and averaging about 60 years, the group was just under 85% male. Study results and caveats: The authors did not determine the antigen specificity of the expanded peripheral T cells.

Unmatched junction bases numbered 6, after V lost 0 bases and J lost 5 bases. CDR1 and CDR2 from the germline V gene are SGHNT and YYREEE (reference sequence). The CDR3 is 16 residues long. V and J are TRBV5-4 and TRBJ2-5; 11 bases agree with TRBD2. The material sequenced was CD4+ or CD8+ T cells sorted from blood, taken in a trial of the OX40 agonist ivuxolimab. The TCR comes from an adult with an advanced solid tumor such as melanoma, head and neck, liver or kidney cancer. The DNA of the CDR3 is TGTGCCAGCAGCTTGGGACTAGCGGGGCGGGGTGAGACCCAGTACTTC. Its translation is CASSLGLAGRGETQYF.